A selection of T cell receptor beta chains follows, all from one sample in a study of OX40 agonist ivuxolimab in advanced cancers. The data were produced by immunoSEQ multiplex PCR, yet TCRdb's version contains in-frame clones alone and is incomplete. The repertoire includes more than 95,000 clones, 90% to 95% of them detected once, and around 0.31% sits in the top ten. The specimen was CD4+ or CD8+ T cells sorted from blood, collected in a trial of the OX40 agonist ivuxolimab. The source of these receptors is an adult with an advanced solid tumor such as melanoma, head and neck, liver or kidney cancer. Each CDR3 is given with its conserved first and last residue. D genes are given only for firm matches. Some rows have no size entry. The others give once, few or many, or a class for an expanded clone.

j_gene: TRBJ1-1
v_gene: TRBV7-8
abundance: -
d_gene: -
CDR3nt: TGTGCCAGCAGCGCACCCAGGGGAGTCACTGAAGCTTTCTTT
CDR3aa: CASSAPRGVTEAFF

j_gene: TRBJ2-2
v_gene: TRBV25-1
abundance: -
d_gene: -
CDR3nt: TGTGCCAGCAGTGAATATGGAGGTGTCGGGGAGCTGTTTTTT
CDR3aa: CASSEYGGVGELFF

j_gene: TRBJ2-1
v_gene: TRBV6-4
abundance: -
d_gene: -
CDR3nt: TGTGCCAGCAGCCCTCTAGCAGCAAGGTCAGGTGAGCAGTTCTTC
CDR3aa: CASSPLAARSGEQFF

j_gene: TRBJ1-5
v_gene: TRBV6-1
abundance: -
d_gene: -
CDR3nt: TGTGCCAGCAGTGAAATGGCGGGGGGCTTGGGTCAGCCCCAGCATTTT
CDR3aa: CASSEMAGGLGQPQHF

j_gene: TRBJ2-5
v_gene: TRBV19
abundance: -
d_gene: -
CDR3nt: TGTGCCAGTAGTGCCCAGGGGGGCCAAGAGACCCAGTACTTC
CDR3aa: CASSAQGGQETQYF

j_gene: TRBJ1-4
v_gene: TRBV7-6
abundance: -
d_gene: TRBD1
CDR3nt: TGTGCCAGCAGCCCGGGACAGGGGGTTTTTAATGAAAAACTGTTTTTT
CDR3aa: CASSPGQGVFNEKLFF

j_gene: TRBJ2-7
v_gene: TRBV14
abundance: -
d_gene: -
CDR3nt: TGTGCCAGCAGCCAAGATCAGATATCCTACGAGCAGTACTTC
CDR3aa: CASSQDQISYEQYF

j_gene: TRBJ2-5
v_gene: TRBV11-2
abundance: -
d_gene: -
CDR3nt: TGTGCCAGCACGGTAGGGCCGGAGACCCAGTACTTC
CDR3aa: CASTVGPETQYF

j_gene: TRBJ1-5
v_gene: TRBV5-1
abundance: -
d_gene: -
CDR3nt: TGCGCCAGCAGCTTGGGCGGAAACAATCAGCCCCAGCATTTT
CDR3aa: CASSLGGNNQPQHF

j_gene: TRBJ2-7
v_gene: TRBV5-4
abundance: -
d_gene: TRBD1
CDR3nt: TGTGCCAGCAGCTTACCGGGACAGGGTCACGACGAGCAGTACTTC
CDR3aa: CASSLPGQGHDEQYF

j_gene: TRBJ2-3
v_gene: TRBV28
abundance: -
d_gene: -
CDR3nt: TGTGCCAGCAGTCCCCGGGGACCGCTCACAGATACGCAGTATTTT
CDR3aa: CASSPRGPLTDTQYF

j_gene: TRBJ2-7
v_gene: TRBV11-2
abundance: -
d_gene: TRBD1
CDR3nt: TGTGCCAGCAGCTTAGGGGGGGTGGACAGGGGATACGAGCAGTACTTC
CDR3aa: CASSLGGVDRGYEQYF

j_gene: TRBJ1-1
v_gene: TRBV11-2
abundance: -
d_gene: TRBD1
CDR3nt: TGTGCCAGCAGCTCCCGACAGGGCCGGCTAAGCACTGAAGCTTTCTTT
CDR3aa: CASSSRQGRLSTEAFF

j_gene: TRBJ2-2
v_gene: TRBV5-1
abundance: -
d_gene: TRBD2
CDR3nt: TGCGCCAGCTCCGCCTCGGGACTAGTACGCGCCGGGGAGCTGTTTTTT
CDR3aa: CASSASGLVRAGELFF

j_gene: TRBJ1-1
v_gene: TRBV29-1
abundance: once
d_gene: -
CDR3nt: TGCAGCGTTGCCCGCGCAGGGGTGAACACTGAAGCTTTCTTT
CDR3aa: CSVARAGVNTEAFF